The 21 T cell receptor beta chains below all came from one sample that was sequenced in a study of monozygotic twins with inflammatory bowel disease (dated 2019 in TCRdb). Receptor libraries were prepared by 5' RACE. TCRdb records Illumina HiSeq 2500 as the sequencer. TCRdb reprocessed the reads into one record per CDR3 protein sequence, lacking DNA. The table kept for this sample lists 140,000 to 150,000 distinct CDR3 sequences. 1% to 1.5% of the sample is in the top ten clones. Sequencing was done on a sample of blood. All receptors derive from a human donor with ulcerative colitis or Crohn's disease, or a healthy co-twin of an affected twin (not recorded which).

The chain recombines TRBV14 with TRBJ1-1; the D gene TCRdb calls, TRBD1, cannot be checked with no DNA. CDR3 length: 15 residues. Germline-derived CDR1 and CDR2 are SGHDN and FVKESK. CDR3 sequence: CASSPLRQVNTEAFF.

This chain joins TRBV5-4 and TRBJ2-2; TCRdb designates TRBD1, a call that cannot be tested without DNA. There are 17 residues in the CDR3. Looked up from germline, CDR1 is SGHNT and CDR2 is YYREEE (reference sequence). The CDR3 reads CASSPPGQGARAGELFF.

J is TRBJ2-1 and V is TRBV15; no DNA is available, so the TRBD2 call from TCRdb remains unchecked. This CDR3 is built from 20 residues. Germline V gene sequence: CDR1 LNHNV, CDR2 YYDKDF (reference sequence). The CDR3 region is CATSRDRLAGEAGTYNEQFF.

The chain uses TRBV7-8 and TRBJ1-1; TCRdb selects TRBD1, and the lack of DNA leaves this call unchecked. Germline CDR1 SGHVS, CDR2 FQNEAQ. The CDR3 is 16 amino acids. CDR3 loop: CASSAGTGALATEAFF.

The chain links TRBV19 to TRBJ2-4; the TRBD2 assignment by TCRdb is unverifiable without DNA. The CDR3 is 19 amino acids. Germline V lookup: CDR1 LNHDA, CDR2 SQIVND (reference sequence). CDR3 region: CASSLGLAGGREAKNIQYF.

The J gene is TRBJ2-7, the V gene TRBV5-1; no DNA is available, so the TRBD1 call from TCRdb remains unchecked. Germline V gene sequence: CDR1 SGHRS, CDR2 YFSETQ. This CDR3 has 14 amino acids. The CDR3 spells CASSSGTGGYEQYF.

The chain employs TRBV20-1 and TRBJ2-7; TCRdb outputs TRBD2, but without DNA this stays unchecked. The CDR3 contains 15 residues. CDR1 DFQATT and CDR2 SNEGSKA come from the germline V gene (reference sequence). The CDR3 is CSARDRPSGRIGQYF.

The V and J genes are TRBV12-3 or TRBV12-4 and TRBJ2-3; the D gene TCRdb calls, TRBD1, cannot be checked with no DNA. This CDR3 comprises 14 residues. The CDR3 is CASSLTGRSDTQYF.

This chain's CDR3 is CASSSTRASTDTQYF. The V gene is TRBV9, the J gene TRBJ2-3. CDR1 SGDLS and CDR2 YYNGEE come from the germline V gene. The CDR3 extends over 15 amino acids. The variable domain in full, with the rest retrieved from reference TRBV9 and TRBJ2-3, is DSGVTQTPKHLITATGQRVTLRCSPRSGDLSVYWYQQSLDQGLQFLIQYYNGEERAKGNILERFSAQQFPDLHSELNLSSLELGDSALYFCASSSTRASTDTQYFGPGTRLTVL.

V usage is TRBV7-2 and J usage is TRBJ2-5; TCRdb gives TRBD1 as the D gene, but with no DNA this cannot be confirmed. This CDR3 region has 14 residues. Germline V gene data show CDR1 as SGHTA and CDR2 as FQGNSA. The CDR3 loop is CASSSRDGQETQYF.

The chain employs TRBV10-3 and TRBJ2-1; TCRdb's assignment of TRBD2 cannot be checked, as there is no DNA. Per the germline V gene, CDR1 is ENHRY and CDR2 is SYGVKD. CDR3 length equals 14 residues. The CDR3 sequence is CAIKPGEVYNEQFF.

The chain carries TRBV5-5 and TRBJ1-6; checking the TCRdb D call of TRBD1 is not possible without DNA. This CDR3 contains 13 residues. Germline-derived CDR1 and CDR2 are SGHKS and YYEKEE (reference sequence). CDR3: CASSLEGYSPLHF.

The V call is TRBV3-1, the J call TRBJ2-7; TCRdb gives TRBD1 as the D gene, but with no DNA this cannot be confirmed. Germline assignment: CDR1 LGHDT and CDR2 YNNKEL (reference sequence). This CDR3 comprises 14 residues. The CDR3 reads CASSQGRQGYEQYF.

This chain uses TRBV15 with TRBJ2-5; there is no DNA to check the TCRdb D call of TRBD1. Germline-derived CDR1 and CDR2 are LNHNV and YYDKDF (reference sequence). CDR3 length: 12 amino acids. CDR3 residues: CATSRTEETQYF.

By frequency, this clonotype registers medium-sized. The chain employs TRBV24-1 and TRBJ2-1. The CDR3 consists of 13 residues. CDR1 is KGHDR and CDR2 is SFDVKD in the germline V gene. CDR3 residues: CATSDRVDNEQFF.

This chain uses TRBV5-1 with TRBJ2-5; checking the TCRdb D call of TRBD2 is not possible without DNA. Germline CDR1 is SGHRS and CDR2 is YFSETQ. The CDR3 is made up of 18 amino acids. This chain's CDR3 is CASSSGLAGQAVQETQYF.

This chain uses TRBV19 with TRBJ2-7; lacking DNA, the TRBD2 call made by TCRdb goes unchecked. Germline values: CDR1 LNHDA, CDR2 SQIVND (reference sequence). CDR3 length: 13 residues. CDR3 residues: CASRASARYEQYF.

The chain links TRBV5-1 to TRBJ2-6; TCRdb proposes TRBD1, but this gene call is untestable without DNA. CDR3 size: 19 residues. CDR1 is SGHRS and CDR2 is YFSETQ in the germline V gene. The CDR3 here is CASSSQTGVFRSGANVLTF.

The chain recombines TRBV11-2 with TRBJ2-1. The CDR3 spans 14 residues. Germline V gene sequence: CDR1 SGHAT, CDR2 FQNNGV. CDR3 in amino acids: CASSSFGVYNEQFF.

The chain couples TRBV7-9 to TRBJ1-1. The length of the CDR3 is 14 residues. Germline CDR1 SEHNR, CDR2 FQNEAQ (reference sequence). CDR3 amino acids: CASSATAVNTEAFF.

The chain uses TRBV5-6 and TRBJ2-5; TCRdb reports TRBD2, a call that lacks DNA to check it against. The CDR3 runs to 18 residues. Germline CDR1 SGHDT, CDR2 YYEEEE. The CDR3 here is CASSLPGLAGGPYETQYF.